What follows describes a single T cell receptor beta chain. TCRdb's copy holds only in-frame clones and misses some; the assay was immunoSEQ multiplex PCR. The sample holds roughly 100,000 clones, under 80% seen once. This sample is drawn from a study of blood T cell repertoires in COVID-19. The sequence came from a man in his 70s with active or convalescent COVID-19. The specimen sequenced was peripheral blood.

CDR3: CASSFFGVQETQYF. The CDR3 DNA sequence: TGCGCCAGCAGCTTTTTCGGGGTACAAGAGACCCAGTACTTC. The rearrangement links TRBV5-1 to TRBJ2-5; TRBD2 might be the D (5 bases). Trimming took 2 bases from V and 2 from J, leaving 10 bases between them. This CDR3 has 14 residues. Looked up from germline, CDR1 is SGHRS and CDR2 is YFSETQ. The variable domain in full, completed from reference TRBV5-1 and TRBJ2-5, reads KAGVTQTPRYLIKTRGQQVTLSCSPISGHRSVSWYQQTPGQGLQFLFEYFSETQRNKGNFPGRFSGRQFSNSRSEMNVSTLELGDSALYLCASSFFGVQETQYFGPGTRLLVL.